The 22 T cell receptor beta chains below all came from one sample that was sequenced in a study of blood T cell repertoires in COVID-19 (dated by TCRdb to 2018 to 2021). Receptor libraries were prepared by the immunoSEQ multiplex PCR assay. In TCRdb, the immuneACCESS table is reduced to in-frame sequences with V and J assigned. These tables do not hold every clone; where another copy was compared, an unresolved V gene accounts for under half, and the others remain unexplained. Recorded for this sample are under 250,000 clones; 65% to 85% of them occurred a single time. The ten largest clones capture 7.9% of the sample. Sequenced sample: peripheral blood. Receptor source: a woman over 75 with acute or convalescent COVID-19.

This rearrangement joins TRBV10-3 to TRBJ1-6, with D unclear. The CDR3 contains 15 residues. Germline CDR1 reads ENHRY; CDR2 reads SYGVKD. Trimming removed 3 bases at V and 9 bases at J, with 15 bases between. CDR3 coding DNA: TGTGCCATCAGTGACTTACCAAGGGAGGTTTCACCCCTCCACTTT. Its protein product is CAISDLPREVSPLHF.

Notes on this clone: An end of the junction differs from the germline gene, which may be a read error. This chain uses TRBV5-1 with TRBJ2-7; 8 bases match TRBD2. Germline CDR1 reads SGHRS; CDR2 reads YFSETQ. The CDR3 is 14 residues long. The CDR3 DNA follows: TGCGCCAGCAGCTTGGGGACTAGCTCCCACGAGCAGTACTTC. Translated, it gives CASSLGTSSHEQYF.

This chain uses TRBV7-9 with TRBJ2-5; D gene ambiguous. CDR3 size: 11 residues. Trimming left V 4 bases short and J 5 bases short, with 5 bases between. Germline loops: CDR1 SEHNR, CDR2 FQNEAQ (reference sequence). CDR3 nucleotides: TGTGCCAGCAGCTCTATTGAGACCCAGTACTTC. This gives the protein CASSSIETQYF.

The chain is built from TRBV7-2 and TRBJ2-7, with 11 bases aligning to TRBD2. This CDR3 is built from 14 residues. CDR1 and CDR2 (germline): SGHTA, FQGNSA. V lost 3 bases, J lost 3 bases, and 1 base stayed unmatched. The CDR3 sequence: CASSFSGGVYEQYF. CDR3 nucleotide sequence: TGTGCCAGCAGCTTTAGCGGGGGGGTCTACGAGCAGTACTTC.

V is TRBV7-2 and J is TRBJ1-2, with 11 bases aligning to TRBD1. From germline, CDR1 is SGHTA and CDR2 FQGNSA. CDR3 length equals 14 residues. V lost 4 bases and J lost 2; bases outside the gene matches: 0. CDR3: CASSWTGGNYGYTF. In nucleotides, the CDR3 is TGTGCCAGCAGCTGGACAGGGGGCAACTATGGCTACACCTTC.

This clone was counted once. The chain combines TRBV28 with TRBJ1-1; D is uncertain. The length of the CDR3 is 15 residues. The V end was cut by 3 bases, the J end by 11 bases, with 22 bases between. Germline V gene data show CDR1 as MDHEN and CDR2 as SYDVKM. The CDR3 here is CASSFFLSRPPRAFF. CDR3 nucleotide sequence: TGTGCCAGCAGTTTTTTCCTGAGCCGGCCCCCCAGGGCTTTCTTT.

V gene TRBV12-5 combines with J gene TRBJ1-1, with D possibly being TRBD1 (6 bases). Trimming pared 0 bases from V and 3 bases from J, leaving 20 bases between. The CDR3 length is 18 residues. CDR1 LGHNT and CDR2 FRNRAP come from the germline V gene. CDR3 DNA sequence: TGTGCTAGTGGTTTGGTACAAGAAAGGGGGTCGAGTCACACTGAAGCTTTCTTT. Residues: CASGLVQERGSSHTEAFF.

The chain links TRBV15 to TRBJ1-5; 9 nucleotides align to TRBD1. The J segment lost 6 bases and the V segment lost 1 base, leaving 10 bases of the junction unmatched. Per the germline V gene, CDR1 is LNHNV and CDR2 is YYDKDF (reference sequence). The CDR3 spans 17 residues. The CDR3 DNA is TGTGCCACCAGCAGAGGGGGACAGGGCCTAATTAGTCAGCCCCAGCATTTT. Its translation: CATSRGGQGLISQPQHF. The variable domain in full, with the rest retrieved from reference TRBV15 and TRBJ1-5, is DAMVIQNPRYQVTQFGKPVTLSCSQTLNHNVMYWYQQKSSQAPKLLFHYYDKDFNNEADTPDNFQSRRPNTSFCFLDIRSPGLGDTAMYLCATSRGGQGLISQPQHFGDGTRLSIL.

The J gene is TRBJ1-2, the V gene TRBV5-6; a possible D gene is TRBD1 (6 bases). The length of the CDR3 is 13 residues. Germline assignment: CDR1 SGHDT and CDR2 YYEEEE. Trimming left V 2 bases short and J 4 bases short, with 9 bases between. CDR3: CASSLGGPYGYTF. The CDR3 nucleotides are TGTGCCAGCAGCTTAGGGGGACCCTATGGCTACACCTTC.

The V and J genes are TRBV29-1 and TRBJ2-7, with 9 nucleotides matching TRBD2. The CDR3 contains 13 residues. Germline assignment: CDR1 SQVTM and CDR2 ANQGSEA. Trimming took 6 bases from V and 2 from J; bases not matched to a gene: 5. The DNA of the CDR3 is TGCAGCGTCAGAGCGGGGGGTACCTACGAGCAGTACTTC. It is translated as CSVRAGGTYEQYF.

In its sample, this clone was seen many times. V is TRBV6-1 and J is TRBJ2-5, with 7 positions matching TRBD2. V lost 4 bases and J lost 3; bases outside the gene matches: 11. This CDR3 has 16 residues. Per the germline V gene, CDR1 is MNHNS and CDR2 is SASEGT. As DNA, the CDR3 is TGTGCCAGCAGTGTTTCCCCGGCGGGGAGGGAAGAGACCCAGTACTTC. Residues: CASSVSPAGREETQYF.

The genes are TRBV2 and TRBJ1-1; D is ambiguous. Deletions cut 0 bases from V and 7 bases from J, with 6 bases between. CDR1 SNHLY and CDR2 FYNNEI come from the germline V gene. The CDR3 consists of 12 residues. CDR3: CASSEAGGEAFF. CDR3 in DNA: TGTGCCAGCAGTGAAGCTGGCGGTGAAGCTTTCTTT.

This clone showed up just once. This chain links TRBV25-1 with TRBJ1-6; TRBD1 agrees at 8 bases. Germline CDR1 reads MGHDK; CDR2 reads SYGVNS. The ends lost 6 bases at V and 8 bases at J; junction bases unmatched: 12. The CDR3 length is 16 residues. The CDR3 reads CASRAPATGAYSPLHF. Here the CDR3 DNA reads TGTGCCAGCAGGGCCCCGGCGACAGGGGCTTATTCACCCCTCCACTTT. The entire variable domain, with the rest obtained from reference TRBV25-1 and TRBJ1-6, is as follows: EADIYQTPRYLVIGTGKKITLECSQTMGHDKMYWYQQDPGMELHLIHYSYGVNSTEKGDLSSESTVSRIRTEHFPLTLESARPSHTSQYLCASRAPATGAYSPLHFGNGTRLTVT.

This clone was seen only once. J is TRBJ2-5 and V is TRBV12-3 or TRBV12-4; 9 positions match TRBD1. V lost 6 bases, J lost 7 bases, and 3 bases stayed unmatched. This CDR3 is built from 12 residues. The CDR3 sequence: CASSGTGMTQYF. CDR3 bases: TGTGCCAGCAGCGGGACAGGGATGACCCAGTACTTC.

CDR3 residues: CASSPLGGVEQTQYF. The CDR3 DNA reads as TGTGCCAGCAGCCCCCTGGGGGGGGTGGAGCAGACCCAGTACTTC. This sequence joins TRBV7-9 and TRBJ2-5; 7 bases are shared with TRBD2. CDR1 and CDR2 from the germline V gene are SEHNR and FQNEAQ (reference sequence). V lost 5 bases and J lost 6; bases outside the gene matches: 12. The CDR3 extends over 15 amino acids.

The J gene is TRBJ2-2, the V gene TRBV3-1 (or the pseudogene TRBV3-2), with 9 bases aligning to TRBD1. This CDR3 spans 17 amino acids. With V trimmed by 4 bases and J by 5 bases, 11 bases remained unmatched. Germline loops: CDR1 LGHDT, CDR2 YNNKEL (reference sequence). The CDR3 region is CASSRGGTGRRTGELFF. The CDR3 nucleotides read TGTGCCAGCAGCCGGGGTGGGACAGGGAGGAGGACCGGGGAGCTGTTTTTT.

Here the CDR3 reads CASSPVGGTEAFF. The DNA for the CDR3 is TGTGCCAGCAGTCCCGTGGGGGGCACTGAAGCTTTCTTT. The chain carries TRBV6-5 and TRBJ1-1, with D tentatively TRBD1 (5 bases). Germline V gene lookup returns CDR1 MNHEY and CDR2 SVGAGI. The ends were cut back, 5 bases at V and 4 bases at J, with 11 bases in the middle. The CDR3 has 13 amino acids.

The chain is built from TRBV5-6 and TRBJ1-5; the match to TRBD1 covers 8 bases. The CDR3 loop spans 16 amino acids. With 4 bases clipped from V and 2 bases from J, the junction kept 8 bases outside the gene matches. In germline, CDR1 is SGHDT, CDR2 YYEEEE. In nucleotides, the CDR3 is TGTGCCAGCAGCCCTGGACAGGGACGTGGCAATCAGCCCCAGCATTTT. This encodes CASSPGQGRGNQPQHF.

The chain joins TRBV11-2 to TRBJ2-1; 9 positions agree with TRBD2. Trimming cost V 1 base and J 5 bases; bases outside gene matches: 6. This CDR3 is built from 16 residues. Germline assignment: CDR1 SGHAT and CDR2 FQNNGV. CDR3 residues: CASSLVKAGGHNEQFF. The CDR3 nucleotides are TGTGCCAGCAGCTTAGTAAAGGCGGGAGGGCACAATGAGCAGTTCTTC.

The chain is built from TRBV19 and TRBJ2-7; 11 bases match TRBD2. Germline CDR1 is LNHDA and CDR2 is SQIVND (reference sequence). This CDR3 contains 16 residues. Trimming at V came to 3 bases and at J to 5 bases, leaving 9 bases not matched to a gene. This CDR3 reads CASSITSGRPQDEQYF. CDR3 in DNA: TGTGCCAGTAGTATTACTAGCGGGAGACCCCAGGACGAGCAGTACTTC.

V usage is TRBV7-2 and J usage is TRBJ2-2; 10 bases agree with TRBD2. Germline lookup yields CDR1 SGHTA and CDR2 FQGNSA. The CDR3 contains 16 residues. Trimming removed 4 bases from V and 1 base from J; junction bases left unmatched: 3. The CDR3 is CASSSSSGGNTGELFF. For the CDR3, the DNA is TGTGCCAGCAGCTCCTCTAGCGGGGGGAACACCGGGGAGCTGTTTTTT.

The chain uses TRBV7-9 and TRBJ1-4; TRBD1 matches 7 bases. J lost 7 bases, V lost 5 bases, and 13 bases had no gene match. The CDR3 is 16 residues long. CDR1 is SEHNR and CDR2 is FQNEAQ in the germline V gene (reference sequence). The DNA of the CDR3 is TGTGCCAGCAGCAAGGGGGCAGGGGGAAGAGGTGAAAAACTGTTTTTT. Translation: CASSKGAGGRGEKLFF.